Sequencing of this T cell receptor (beta chain) was carried out in a study of blood T cell repertoires in COVID-19. In the original analysis: Amplification of reference gene primers provided the estimated nucleated cell counts. Produced via immunoSEQ multiplex PCR; TCRdb's table is partial and in-frame only. Clone size and the V and J calls come from that table; the DNA yielded D and trimming. Counted here are about 280,000 clones, 65% to 90% occurring once; the ten biggest clones make up approximately 5.1%. The CDR3 consists of 16 residues. The germline V gene has CDR1 SGHAT and CDR2 FQNNGV. V trimming: 6 bases; J trimming: 2 bases; junction bases outside the gene matches: 6.

This chain uses TRBV11-2 with TRBJ2-5; 13 bases map to TRBD2. The sample was peripheral blood. The TCR was taken from a man between 50 and 59 years old with active or convalescent COVID-19. Written as DNA, the CDR3 is TGTGCCAGCAGTCGTGGACTAGCGGGAGCTCAAGAGACCCAGTACTTC. It encodes CASSRGLAGAQETQYF.